This TCR beta chain is from a study of T-cell memory formation after mild COVID-19. Looked up from germline, CDR1 is MNHEY and CDR2 is SVGAGI. V lost 7 bases and J 8 bases, leaving 16 bases between the germline ends. The CDR3 sequence is 13 residues long. TCRdb called the 5' RACE reads again in MiXCR, with one record for every CDR3 protein. In the table there are approximately 150,000 distinct CDR3 sequences, 13% of which are singletons. This rearrangement joins TRBV6-5 to TRBJ2-3, with D tentatively TRBD1 or TRBD2 (6 bases each). Specimen: PBMCs or a T cell subset sorted from them (not recorded which). The sequence was obtained from a man aged 18 to 30 who had mild COVID-19 (a few samples of this study predate the infection). Cell type and time point are not known. The CDR3 region has the DNA TGTGCCAGCACCCCAAGCGGAGGGGGTACGCAGTATTTT. It translates to CASTPSGGGTQYF.